These 3 T cell receptor beta chains were all obtained from the same sample, sequenced in a study of shared clonotypes between healthy human individuals. Generated by immunoSEQ multiplex PCR, the TCRdb table keeps only in-frame clones and is missing some. The sample records about 480,000 clones, 75% to 85% being singletons. The sample was PBMCs. The origin of the receptors is a woman aged 40 to 50 in good health. Some clones in this sample may be carry-over from other donors' samples.

This sequence joins TRBV19 and TRBJ2-2; the D gene is possibly TRBD2 (6 bases). V shed 5 bases and J shed 5 bases, with 12 bases lying between them. The CDR3 is 14 residues long. Germline V gene sequence: CDR1 LNHDA, CDR2 SQIVND (reference sequence). The CDR3, as DNA: TGTGCCAGTAGTCTCACTAGCTCTACCGGGGAGCTGTTTTTT. It encodes CASSLTSSTGELFF.

The chain couples TRBV28 to TRBJ2-1; TRBD1 aligns across 10 bases. With V trimmed by 8 bases and J by 8 bases, 9 bases remained unmatched. Germline CDR1 is MDHEN and CDR2 is SYDVKM. This CDR3 region has 14 residues. The CDR3 DNA reads TGTGCCAGCGGAGGGGGGGACAGGGGCTATGAGCAGTTCTTC. This gives the protein CASGGGDRGYEQFF.

The V gene is TRBV30, the J gene TRBJ2-1; the match to TRBD2 covers 13 bases. The CDR3 runs to 17 residues. The germline CDR1 and CDR2 sequences are GTSNPN and SVGIG (reference sequence). V shed 1 base and J 0 bases; nucleotides not matched to a gene: 3. The CDR3 sequence is CAWSGGLAGNSYNEQFF. CDR3 DNA: TGTGCCTGGAGTGGGGGACTAGCGGGAAACTCCTACAATGAGCAGTTCTTC.